A selection of T cell receptor beta chains follows, all from one sample in a study of control samples from healthy donors and cancer patients. Clones were read by immunoSEQ multiplex PCR, and TCRdb kept only the in-frame ones, dropping some. Here the sample spans some 97,000 clones, roughly 87% being singletons. The sequenced material came from blood. These receptors were taken from a woman aged 45 to 65 in good health. CDR3s leave out the opening cysteine and the closing phenylalanine or tryptophan. Fields, in order: J gene, V gene, CDR3 protein.

j_call: TRBJ2-3
v_call: TRBV30
cdr3_aa: AWSNGLDGSDTQY

j_call: TRBJ2-3
v_call: TRBV11-2
cdr3_aa: ASSLDRGGWTDTQY

j_call: TRBJ2-5
v_call: TRBV7-3
cdr3_aa: ASSLSVGPETQY

j_call: TRBJ2-1
v_call: TRBV12-3/TRBV12-4
cdr3_aa: ASSSGPLRQF

j_call: TRBJ1-1
v_call: TRBV6-5
cdr3_aa: ASSSRTGLSAF

j_call: TRBJ2-1
v_call: TRBV27
cdr3_aa: ASSSGTSGRGNEQF

j_call: TRBJ2-1
v_call: TRBV6-5
cdr3_aa: ASPTATYNEQF

j_call: TRBJ2-1
v_call: TRBV6-5
cdr3_aa: ASSYSGTKYNEQF

j_call: TRBJ2-1
v_call: TRBV18
cdr3_aa: ASSLGSYNEQF

j_call: TRBJ1-2
v_call: TRBV27
cdr3_aa: ASSVGGVGYT

j_call: TRBJ2-1
v_call: TRBV24-1
cdr3_aa: ATRGGQGAEGNEQF

j_call: TRBJ2-1
v_call: TRBV7-7
cdr3_aa: ASSRGQGDHNEQF

j_call: TRBJ2-5
v_call: TRBV15
cdr3_aa: ATSRGMGQETQY

j_call: TRBJ2-5
v_call: TRBV5-1
cdr3_aa: ASSLEGREETQY

j_call: TRBJ1-6
v_call: TRBV27
cdr3_aa: ASRGDRSYNSPLH

j_call: TRBJ1-5
v_call: TRBV6-4
cdr3_aa: ASSESRDRGLISNQPQH

j_call: TRBJ1-1
v_call: TRBV6-5
cdr3_aa: ATMLGGTEAF

j_call: TRBJ2-5
v_call: TRBV19
cdr3_aa: ASSIAGSGEGKTQY

j_call: TRBJ1-1
v_call: TRBV6-6
cdr3_aa: ASSYSTWDAF

j_call: TRBJ2-4
v_call: TRBV5-5
cdr3_aa: ASSLGQGSVNIQY

j_call: TRBJ1-2
v_call: TRBV6-5
cdr3_aa: ASSNRQGPGYT

j_call: TRBJ2-2
v_call: TRBV7-3
cdr3_aa: ASSSSGKGELF

j_call: TRBJ1-2
v_call: TRBV4-3
cdr3_aa: ASSQDLFTGDYGYT

j_call: TRBJ1-5
v_call: TRBV29-1
cdr3_aa: SVRTENDQPQH

j_call: TRBJ2-4
v_call: TRBV6-2/TRBV6-3
cdr3_aa: ASSYSSSGTKNIQY

j_call: TRBJ2-2
v_call: TRBV30
cdr3_aa: AWSVLRTGELF

j_call: TRBJ1-5
v_call: TRBV9
cdr3_aa: ASSVGPNSNQPQH

j_call: TRBJ2-7
v_call: TRBV19
cdr3_aa: ASSHESGPHPAYEQY

j_call: TRBJ2-3
v_call: TRBV11-2
cdr3_aa: ASSLGLGPSTDTQY

j_call: TRBJ1-6
v_call: TRBV3-1/TRBV3-2
cdr3_aa: ASKDITHLYSPLH

j_call: TRBJ2-3
v_call: TRBV7-7
cdr3_aa: ASSLLDGTDTQY